This is a list of T cell receptor beta chains from one sample in a study of T-cell reconstitution after alpha-beta-depleted transplantation in children. MiXCR, run by TCRdb on the PCR reads, gives a single entry per CDR3 protein. The sample consists of about 580,000 distinct CDR3 sequences, 23% of them appearing once. Sample: PBMCs, mostly from graft donor cells, taken 360 days after TCRalphabeta/CD19-depleted stem cell transplant. The receptor source for this set is a boy under two years old who had a stem cell transplant for acute myeloid leukemia, so the T cells may come from the graft donor. The CDR3 runs from the conserved cysteine through the conserved F or W. Each record gives: CDR3 length, D gene, J gene, clone size, V gene, CDR3 protein, CDR3 DNA. A D gene is named only where the DNA matches it firmly. Some rows have no size entry. The others give once, few or many, or a class for an expanded clone.

17,-,TRBJ2-1,-,TRBV5-1,CASSSRAPRGSYNEQFF,TGCGCCAGCAGCTCTAGGGCACCACGGGGCTCCTACAATGAGCAGTTCTTC
16,-,TRBJ1-5,few,TRBV15,CATSGRSGRSNQPQHF,TGTGCCACCAGCGGCCGCTCAGGACGGAGCAATCAGCCCCAGCATTTT
14,-,TRBJ2-3,-,TRBV10-3,CAISGSGGVDTQYF,TGTGCCATCAGTGGGTCGGGGGGCGTCGATACGCAGTATTTT
15,TRBD1,TRBJ2-7,few,TRBV6-5,CASSYGTGGSYEQYF,TGTGCCAGCAGTTACGGGACAGGGGGCTCCTACGAGCAGTACTTC
16,-,TRBJ1-2,many,TRBV20-1,CSARDRVAGPTGGYTF,TGCAGTGCTAGAGATCGCGTTGCAGGGCCGACGGGGGGCTACACCTTC
13,-,TRBJ2-1,once,TRBV16,CAISHGIRNEQFF,TGTGCCATCAGCCACGGGATACGCAATGAGCAGTTCTTC
11,-,TRBJ1-5,-,TRBV12-3/TRBV12-4,CASSFKGPQHF,TGTGCCAGCAGTTTTAAAGGGCCCCAGCATTTT
17,-,TRBJ2-1,few,TRBV15,CATSRDWGLKAYNEQFF,TGTGCCACCAGCAGAGATTGGGGTCTGAAAGCCTACAATGAGCAGTTCTTC
16,TRBD1,TRBJ2-3,-,TRBV20-1,CSARDLGQSFADTQYF,TGCAGTGCTAGAGATCTGGGACAGTCGTTCGCAGATACGCAGTATTTT
14,TRBD1,TRBJ2-7,-,TRBV29-1,CSVGLTGSAYEQYF,TGCAGCGTTGGGTTGACAGGGTCTGCCTACGAGCAGTACTTC
13,-,TRBJ2-5,many,TRBV29-1,CSVESQVQETQYF,TGCAGCGTTGAATCTCAGGTCCAAGAGACCCAGTACTTC
15,-,TRBJ1-4,-,TRBV28,CASSFRGQLNEKLFF,TGTGCCAGCAGTTTCCGTGGGCAGTTAAATGAAAAACTGTTTTTT
14,-,TRBJ1-1,-,TRBV28,CASSLSGAPTEAFF,TGTGCCAGCAGTTTATCGGGGGCGCCCACTGAAGCTTTCTTT
16,-,TRBJ2-2,many,TRBV7-9,CATSSLDWPNAGELFF,TGTGCCACCTCATCGCTGGACTGGCCAAACGCCGGGGAGCTGTTTTTT
13,-,TRBJ2-7,-,TRBV12-3/TRBV12-4,CASSRGLGAGQYF,TGTGCCAGCAGTCGAGGCCTGGGGGCTGGCCAGTACTTC
14,TRBD2,TRBJ2-1,few,TRBV20-1,CSVAGGGMRNEQFF,TGCAGTGTTGCCGGCGGGGGGATGCGGAATGAGCAGTTCTTC
12,-,TRBJ1-1,-,TRBV20-1,CSARRGGTEAFF,TGCAGTGCTAGGAGGGGTGGCACTGAAGCTTTCTTT
14,-,TRBJ1-1,few,TRBV10-3,CAISVPGRGGEAFF,TGTGCCATCAGTGTCCCTGGCAGGGGAGGAGAAGCTTTCTTT
15,TRBD1,TRBJ2-7,many,TRBV12-3/TRBV12-4,CASSMEGQGDYEQYF,TGTGCCAGCAGTATGGAGGGACAGGGAGACTACGAGCAGTACTTC
14,-,TRBJ2-5,many,TRBV5-1,CASSLNSLQETQYF,TGCGCCAGCAGCTTGAATTCGCTCCAAGAGACCCAGTACTTC
12,-,TRBJ2-7,few,TRBV5-6,CASSSRHYEQYF,TGTGCCAGCAGCTCCCGGCACTACGAGCAGTACTTC
14,-,TRBJ2-7,-,TRBV29-1,CSALSRQGPYEQYF,TGCAGCGCCCTCAGCCGGCAGGGGCCCTACGAGCAGTACTTC
13,-,TRBJ1-2,-,TRBV5-4,CASGLGLLYGYTF,TGTGCCAGCGGCTTGGGGCTGCTCTATGGCTACACCTTC
12,TRBD2,TRBJ2-7,few,TRBV29-1,CSCTGGLHEQYF,TGCAGCTGTACGGGGGGACTCCACGAGCAGTACTTC
15,TRBD1,TRBJ2-1,many,TRBV20-1,CSAQRRDSGVNEQFF,TGCAGTGCTCAACGCCGGGACAGTGGGGTCAATGAGCAGTTCTTC
17,-,TRBJ2-5,-,TRBV11-2,CASSLQRQALGRETQYF,TGTGCCAGCAGCCTACAAAGACAGGCCCTCGGCCGAGAGACCCAGTACTTC
14,-,TRBJ2-3,few,TRBV27,CASSLGGRVDTQYF,TGTGCCAGCAGTTTGGGGGGAAGGGTGGATACGCAGTATTTT
14,TRBD1,TRBJ1-1,-,TRBV6-1,CASSQTGGGTEAFF,TGTGCCAGCAGCCAGACAGGGGGTGGAACTGAAGCTTTCTTT
16,-,TRBJ1-5,few,TRBV4-2,CASSQDSGRNNQPQHF,TGTGCCAGCAGCCAAGATAGCGGACGGAACAATCAGCCCCAGCATTTT
16,-,TRBJ2-3,-,TRBV20-1,CSASRTLVNIADTQYF,TGCAGTGCTAGCCGGACCCTTGTAAACATAGCAGATACGCAGTATTTT
12,-,TRBJ2-3,many,TRBV29-1,CSVVSFTDTQYF,TGCAGCGTTGTGAGTTTCACAGATACGCAGTATTTT
16,-,TRBJ2-7,-,TRBV7-6,CASSPNYADLRVEQYF,TGTGCCAGCAGCCCTAATTACGCGGATTTACGTGTCGAGCAGTACTTC
13,TRBD1,TRBJ1-5,few,TRBV12-3/TRBV12-4,CASSLTGAQPQHF,TGTGCCAGCAGTCTTACAGGGGCCCAGCCCCAGCATTTT
15,-,TRBJ2-3,few,TRBV20-1,CSARDGADKTDTQYF,TGCAGTGCTAGAGATGGGGCGGACAAAACAGATACGCAGTATTTT
15,-,TRBJ1-1,-,TRBV9,CASSPQMGLDTEAFF,TGTGCCAGCAGCCCCCAAATGGGATTGGACACTGAAGCTTTCTTT
12,-,TRBJ2-7,few,TRBV12-3/TRBV12-4,CASSNAAYEQYF,TGTGCCAGCAGTAACGCGGCGTACGAGCAGTACTTC